This T cell receptor beta chain was found in a study of T-cell reconstitution after alpha-beta-depleted transplantation in children. Broader study findings: Newly made T cells mostly supplied T-cell counts and diversity one year after transplant. Alpha-beta T cells present about two months after transplant were reported to originate from several hundred expanded graft clones.

TCRbeta library construction was performed incorporating unique molecular identifiers. TCRdb re-derived calls from the PCR reads in MiXCR, one entry per CDR3 protein. The repertoire holds about 980,000 distinct CDR3 sequences, with around 30% as singletons. As for this clonotype: Its specificity is not known.

This CDR3 contains 15 residues. V lost 4 bases and J lost 4; bases outside the gene matches: 7. Germline V gene sequence: CDR1 SEHNR, CDR2 FQNEAQ (reference sequence). Source: PBMCs, mostly from graft donor cells, taken 360 days after TCRalphabeta/CD19-depleted stem cell transplant. The receptor's source is a boy younger than two who had a stem cell transplant for SCID, so the T cells may come from the graft donor. This chain joins TRBV7-9 and TRBJ2-7; TRBD2 aligns across 10 bases. Here the CDR3 DNA reads TGTGCCAGCAGCTCATATAGCGGGGGGCTGTACGAGCAGTACTTC. Residues: CASSSYSGGLYEQYF.